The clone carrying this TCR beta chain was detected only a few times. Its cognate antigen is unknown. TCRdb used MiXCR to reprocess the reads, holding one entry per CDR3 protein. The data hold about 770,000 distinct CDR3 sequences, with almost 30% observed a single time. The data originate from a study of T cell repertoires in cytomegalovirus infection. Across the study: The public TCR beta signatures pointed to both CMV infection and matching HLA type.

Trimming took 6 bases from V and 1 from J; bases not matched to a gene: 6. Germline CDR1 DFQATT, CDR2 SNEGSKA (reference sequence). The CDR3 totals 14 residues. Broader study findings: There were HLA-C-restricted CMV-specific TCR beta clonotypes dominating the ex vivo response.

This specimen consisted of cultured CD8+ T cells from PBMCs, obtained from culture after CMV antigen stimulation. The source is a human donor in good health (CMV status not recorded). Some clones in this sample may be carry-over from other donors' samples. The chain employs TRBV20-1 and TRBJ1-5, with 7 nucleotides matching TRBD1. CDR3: CSAPQGTSNQPQHF. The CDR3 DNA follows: TGCAGTGCGCCACAGGGGACGAGCAATCAGCCCCAGCATTTT.